The 18 T cell receptor beta chains below all came from one sample that was sequenced in a study of vaccination and CD4 T cells after COVID-19. Scientists ran DNA taken from cultured CD4+ T cells through the Oncomine TCR Beta short-read assay for sequencing. A single record per CDR3 protein comes from TCRdb applying MiXCR to the PCR reads. The table shows around 5,400 distinct CDR3 sequences, with about 40% occurring only once. Treatment in this sample: roughly 11-day PBMC culture with coronavirus spike peptide pools or control peptides (ViraFEST assay). According to the study, CD4+ T cells from the unexposed donor were gathered ahead of the COVID-19 pandemic (2011-2018). Their cognate antigens are unknown. Input material: CD4+ T cells from blood, cultured in vitro. The receptors were sampled from a human donor in good health.

This clonotype was counted between two and nine times. V usage is TRBV20-1 and J usage is TRBJ1-6, with D hard to call. The CDR3 contains 14 residues. Germline CDR1 and CDR2: DFQATT and SNEGSKA (reference sequence). The V end was cut by 1 base, the J end by 8 bases, with 12 bases between. CDR3 bases: TGCAGTGCTAGAGTGGGCGCGTCAGATTCACCCCTCCACTTT. Protein sequence: CSARVGASDSPLHF.

This clonotype showed up just a few times. This chain uses TRBV29-1 with TRBJ1-1, with 9 bases identical to TRBD1. The J segment lost 5 bases and the V segment lost 6 bases, leaving 7 bases of the junction unmatched. Germline V gene lookup returns CDR1 SQVTM and CDR2 ANQGSEA. The CDR3 covers 13 residues. The DNA for the CDR3 is TGCAGCGTGATAAGACAGGGGGGTACTGAAGCTTTCTTT. Amino acids: CSVIRQGGTEAFF. The full variable domain, completed using reference TRBV29-1 and TRBJ1-1, is SAVISQKPSRDICQRGTSLTIQCQVDSQVTMMFWYRQQPGQSLTLIATANQGSEATYESGFVIDKFPISRPNLTFSTLTVSNMSPEDSSIYLCSVIRQGGTEAFFGQGTRLTVV.

The chain joins TRBV7-9 to TRBJ2-1; TRBD1 matches at 10 bases. V shed 6 bases and J 6 bases; nucleotides not matched to a gene: 2. The CDR3 contains 13 residues. Germline V gene data show CDR1 as SEHNR and CDR2 as FQNEAQ (reference sequence). The CDR3 nucleotides are TGTGCCAGCAGTTGGACAGGGGGCAATGAGCAGTTCTTC. Protein product: CASSWTGGNEQFF. Combining the CDR3 with reference TRBV7-9 and TRBJ2-1 gives the whole variable domain DTGVSQNPRHKITKRGQNVTFRCDPISEHNRLYWYRQTLGQGPEFLTYFQNEAQLEKSRLLSDRFSAERPKGSFSTLEIQRTEQGDSAMYLCASSWTGGNEQFFGPGTRLTVL.

This clonotype turned up a few times. The genes are TRBV24-1 and TRBJ1-2; D is possibly TRBD1 (5 bases). The CDR3 length is 14 residues. In germline, CDR1 is KGHDR, CDR2 SFDVKD. The V and J ends lost 4 bases and 8 bases respectively, with 16 bases between them. Here the CDR3 DNA reads TGTGCCACCAGTGACCGCACAGGAGTAAAGGGCTACACCTTC. Translating it yields CATSDRTGVKGYTF.

This sequence joins TRBV20-1 and TRBJ2-7; 7 bases match TRBD2. There are 14 residues in the CDR3. Per germline, CDR1 DFQATT and CDR2 SNEGSKA (reference sequence). J was trimmed by 2 bases and V by 3 bases; bases with no gene match: 7. This CDR3 is CSASPSGATYEQYF. For the CDR3, the DNA is TGCAGTGCTAGTCCCAGCGGGGCCACCTACGAGCAGTACTTC.

This clonotype was seen more than once but under ten times. The chain carries TRBV15 and TRBJ1-2; maybe TRBD1 (5 bases). Per germline, CDR1 LNHNV and CDR2 YYDKDF (reference sequence). The germline V and J ends were trimmed by 5 bases and 4 bases, with 17 bases remaining between them. CDR3 length: 15 residues. CDR3 residues: CATSLGTTSTYGYTF. Written as DNA, the CDR3 is TGTGCCACCAGCCTAGGGACGACGTCTACCTATGGCTACACCTTC.

This clonotype has more than one count but fewer than ten. The V and J genes are TRBV11-2 and TRBJ2-5; TRBD1 might be the D (5 bases). This CDR3 contains 13 residues. The V gene's germline CDR1 is SGHAT and CDR2 FQNNGV. Trimming removed 2 bases from V and 5 bases from J, with 9 bases in between. CDR3 in DNA: TGTGCCAGCAGCTTATCATCAGGGGAGACCCAGTACTTC. Amino acid sequence: CASSLSSGETQYF.

V and J are TRBV6-1 and TRBJ2-7; TRBD1 is a possible D gene (6 bases). V lost 7 bases to trimming and J lost 4 bases, with 14 bases between them. There are 13 residues in the CDR3. CDR1 and CDR2 (germline): MNHNS, SASEGT. CDR3 sequence: CASKTGTTYEQYF. As DNA, the CDR3 is TGTGCCAGCAAAACCGGGACAACATACGAGCAGTACTTC.

V is TRBV21-1 and J is TRBJ1-2. TRBV21-1 counts as a pseudogene. There are 15 residues in the CDR3. CDR3 amino acids: CASGPCRASPRGYTF. The CDR3 nucleotides read TGTGCCAGCGGCCCTTGCAGGGCCAGTCCGAGGGGCTACACCTTC.

The chain has TRBV6-1 and TRBJ2-5; the D is unclear. Trimming left V 6 bases short and J 3 bases short, with 23 bases between. This CDR3 has 17 amino acids. The V gene's germline CDR1 is MNHNS and CDR2 SASEGT. CDR3 in amino acids: CASSPVGAYSSKETQYF. The CDR3 bases are TGTGCCAGCAGCCCCGTGGGCGCTTATTCCTCTAAAGAGACCCAGTACTTC.

This clonotype appeared once. This chain uses TRBV6-5 with TRBJ1-6, with D possibly TRBD1 on 6 matching bases. Per germline, CDR1 MNHEY and CDR2 SVGAGI. The CDR3 totals 20 residues. With 0 bases removed from V and 0 bases from J, the gap between germline ends came to 18 bases. The CDR3 region has the DNA TGTGCCAGCAGTTACTCGATAGGGAGGGGGGTCAGCTCCTATAATTCACCCCTCCACTTT. Translation: CASSYSIGRGVSSYNSPLHF.

The table lists this clonotype with a few counts. The J gene is TRBJ2-5, the V gene TRBV20-1, with D tentatively TRBD1 (5 bases). Germline CDR1 and CDR2: DFQATT and SNEGSKA (reference sequence). The CDR3 loop spans 14 amino acids. Between the trimmed V and J ends, which lost 0 bases and 4 bases, there was a span of 12 bases. The DNA for the CDR3 is TGCAGTGCTAGAGATCCAGGGTTTCGAGAGACCCAGTACTTC. Translating it yields CSARDPGFRETQYF.

The chain employs TRBV20-1 and TRBJ1-1; 8 nucleotides align to TRBD1. V was pared by 0 bases and J by 0 bases, with 6 bases of the junction left unmatched. This CDR3 has 16 amino acids. Per the germline V gene, CDR1 is DFQATT and CDR2 is SNEGSKA (reference sequence). This CDR3 is CSARDPRTGMNTEAFF. The CDR3 nucleotides read TGCAGTGCTAGAGATCCGAGGACAGGGATGAACACTGAAGCTTTCTTT.

This chain joins TRBV2 and TRBJ1-1; 7 nucleotides line up with TRBD1. V lost 8 bases and J lost 6; bases outside the gene matches: 6. Germline CDR1 SNHLY, CDR2 FYNNEI. The CDR3 sequence is 12 residues long. The CDR3 protein is CASQGENPEAFF. In DNA form, the CDR3 reads TGTGCCAGCCAGGGGGAAAACCCTGAAGCTTTCTTT.

This sequence joins TRBV6-5 and TRBJ2-7; possibly TRBD1 for D (6 bases). The V gene lost 0 bases and the J gene lost 10 bases, with 10 bases spanning the gap. Per the germline V gene, CDR1 is MNHEY and CDR2 is SVGAGI. This CDR3 spans 12 amino acids. Here the CDR3 DNA reads TGTGCCAGCAGTTACTCGCAGGGGCGTCAGTACTTC. This gives the protein CASSYSQGRQYF.

This chain joins TRBV7-3 and TRBJ1-6; D is unresolved. CDR1 and CDR2 from the germline V gene are SGHTA and FQGTGA. V was shortened by 3 bases and J by 7 bases, with 13 bases between the two germline ends. The CDR3 covers 15 residues. The CDR3 here is CASSLGNSKNSPLHF. As DNA, the CDR3 is TGTGCCAGCAGCTTGGGCAATTCGAAGAATTCACCCCTCCACTTT.

The genes are TRBV9 and TRBJ1-1; D may be TRBD1 (5 bases). CDR1 is SGDLS, CDR2 YYNGEE, per germline. V dropped 0 bases and J dropped 4 bases, with 10 bases sitting between them. There are 14 residues in the CDR3. The CDR3 nucleotides read TGTGCCAGCAGCGTAGGATGGGACGGCACTGAAGCTTTCTTT. It codes for CASSVGWDGTEAFF.

The chain's CDR3 is CASSQGLINTDTQYF. CDR3 DNA: TGTGCCAGCAGCCAAGGACTTATAAACACAGATACGCAGTATTTT. This chain uses TRBV5-5 with TRBJ2-3, with D possibly matching TRBD2 (5 bases). The CDR3 is 15 amino acids. Trimming shortened V by 4 bases and J by 2 bases, and 14 bases separated the two germline ends. Germline CDR1 is SGHKS and CDR2 is YYEKEE (reference sequence). The full variable domain, in which reference TRBV5-5 and TRBJ2-3 provide the parts outside the CDR3, is DAGVTQSPTHLIKTRGQQVTLRCSPISGHKSVSWYQQVLGQGPQFIFQYYEKEERGRGNFPDRFSARQFPNYSSELNVNALLLGDSALYLCASSQGLINTDTQYFGPGTRLTVL.